This is a list of T cell receptor beta chains from one sample in a study of long-term antiretroviral therapy in people with HIV. Produced via immunoSEQ multiplex PCR; TCRdb's table is partial and in-frame only. The sample has over 20,000 clones, approximately 80% seen once. The starting material was unsorted PBMCs, obtained 1.6 years after starting antiretroviral therapy. These receptors were taken from a man aged 35-49 years with HIV. The CDR3 runs from the conserved cysteine through the conserved F or W. A D gene is named only where the DNA matches it firmly. Rows may omit the clone size; those that give it use once, few, many or a size class.

v_gene	d_gene	abundance	j_gene	len	CDR3aa	CDR3nt
TRBV18	.	.	TRBJ1-1	17	CASSPIAVWEPNTEAFF	TGTGCCAGCTCACCGATAGCTGTATGGGAGCCGAACACTGAAGCTTTCTTT
TRBV5-8	.	once	TRBJ2-5	15	CASSLGQQYQETQYF	TGTGCCAGCAGCTTGGGCCAGCAGTACCAAGAGACCCAGTACTTC
TRBV6-1	.	.	TRBJ1-2	13	CASSSTGFYGYTF	TGTGCCAGCAGTTCTACAGGGTTTTATGGCTACACCTTC
TRBV4-2	.	.	TRBJ1-3	15	CASSQDVSTGNTIYF	TGTGCCAGCAGCCAGGACGTCTCGACTGGAAACACCATATATTTT
TRBV18	.	.	TRBJ2-1	16	CASSPAIGANSNEQFF	TGTGCCAGCTCACCAGCGATCGGGGCGAATAGCAATGAGCAGTTCTTC
TRBV11-2	.	.	TRBJ1-4	16	CASSLAGHRDYEKLFF	TGTGCCAGCAGCTTAGCCGGGCACAGGGACTATGAAAAACTGTTTTTT
TRBV7-9	.	.	TRBJ2-7	15	CASSLDSFAPYEQYF	TGTGCCAGCAGCTTAGACAGCTTTGCCCCCTACGAGCAGTACTTC
TRBV7-9	.	.	TRBJ2-4	13	CASAVGRNNIQYF	TGTGCCAGCGCCGTCGGCCGAAACAACATTCAGTACTTC
TRBV13	.	.	TRBJ2-7	15	CASSLLLQGGEEQYF	TGTGCCAGCAGCTTGCTATTACAGGGAGGAGAAGAGCAGTACTTC
TRBV19	.	.	TRBJ1-5	13	CASSPHSNQPQHF	TGTGCCAGTAGTCCCCATAGCAATCAGCCCCAGCATTTT
TRBV11-3	.	.	TRBJ1-1	12	CASSPEWGEAFF	TGTGCCAGCAGCCCAGAGTGGGGTGAAGCTTTCTTT
TRBV11-3	.	.	TRBJ1-1	17	CASSLGPTHLTRTEAFF	TGTGCCAGCAGCTTAGGGCCCACACACCTTACACGAACTGAAGCTTTCTTT
TRBV5-1	.	.	TRBJ1-1	15	CASSPIQGMNTEAFF	TGCGCCAGCAGCCCAATTCAGGGGATGAACACTGAAGCTTTCTTT
TRBV5-8	.	.	TRBJ1-2	13	CASSFDRLGGYTF	TGTGCCAGCAGCTTTGACAGGCTTGGTGGCTACACCTTC
TRBV11-2	TRBD2	.	TRBJ2-3	14	CASSLNLAADTQYF	TGTGCCAGCAGCTTAAATCTAGCGGCAGATACGCAGTATTTT
TRBV30	.	.	TRBJ2-1	14	CAWSVGLGGREQFF	TGTGCCTGGAGTGTAGGTCTTGGGGGAAGGGAGCAGTTCTTC
TRBV29-1	.	.	TRBJ2-7	12	CSVGLGPYEQYF	TGCAGCGTCGGACTGGGCCCCTACGAGCAGTACTTC
TRBV6-5	.	.	TRBJ2-7	14	CASSVGLPVHEQYF	TGTGCCAGCAGTGTAGGTCTTCCCGTCCACGAGCAGTACTTT